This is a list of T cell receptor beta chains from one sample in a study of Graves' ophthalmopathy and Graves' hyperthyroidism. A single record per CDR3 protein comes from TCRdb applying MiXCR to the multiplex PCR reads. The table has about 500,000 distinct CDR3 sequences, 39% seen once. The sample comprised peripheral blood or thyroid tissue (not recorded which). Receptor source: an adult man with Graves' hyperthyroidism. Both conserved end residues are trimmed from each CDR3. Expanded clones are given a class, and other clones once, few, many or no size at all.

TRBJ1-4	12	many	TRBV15	ATSRDRLSEKLF
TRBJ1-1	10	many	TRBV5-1	ASSQTNTEAF
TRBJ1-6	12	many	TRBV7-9	ASSTGTAHSPLH
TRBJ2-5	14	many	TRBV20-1	SASPVGRVRSQTQY
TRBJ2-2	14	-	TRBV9	ASSVGGTWFTGELF
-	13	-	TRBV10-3	AISEGLAGRGEQF
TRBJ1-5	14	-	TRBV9	ASSQDLGLGNQPQH
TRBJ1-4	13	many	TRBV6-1	ASSELTGTDEKLF
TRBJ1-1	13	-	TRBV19	ASSSRPGRVTEAF
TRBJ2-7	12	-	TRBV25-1	ASKSLAVVNEQY
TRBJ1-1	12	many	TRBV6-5	ASSYDPEDTEAF
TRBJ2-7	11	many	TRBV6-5	ATLKPSSYEQY